This record covers a single TCR beta chain. Cohorts were based on clinical histories the participants reported. This sample is part of a study of blood T cell repertoires in COVID-19. Study-wide context: The study drew acute and convalescent COVID-19 samples from the United States, Italy and Spain.

As originally analysed: Amplification from reference gene primers served as the basis for estimated nucleated cell counts. Measured with immunoSEQ multiplex PCR; TCRdb has only the in-frame clones, and not every one. The DNA gave D and trimming, while V, J and clone size come from that table. The table records a few hundred thousand clones, approximately 85% of them present only once. This CDR3 has 14 amino acids. The V end lost 3 bases, the J end lost 1 base, and 9 bases lay between the germline ends. CDR1 and CDR2 (germline): SGHTA, FQGNSA. This receptor was identified in a woman aged 45 to 65 who had been exposed to COVID-19. The sample taken for sequencing was PBMCs or T cells enriched from blood (not recorded which). The genes are TRBV7-2 and TRBJ1-1; no clear D gene. CDR3 amino acids: CASSLRKANTEAFF. The DNA for the CDR3 is TGTGCCAGCAGCTTGAGGAAGGCGAACACTGAAGCTTTCTTT.